The clone carrying this T cell receptor beta chain has only a few counts. These data originate in a study of Graves' ophthalmopathy and Graves' hyperthyroidism. This CDR3 region has 16 residues. Germline V gives CDR1 SGHVS, CDR2 FNYEAQ. The trim removed 1 base at V and 2 bases at J, leaving 4 bases unmatched. RNA transcripts provided the template for amplifying TCR beta CDR3 regions. In the first round, RT-PCR was carried out with HTBI primers, and a multiplex PCR formed the second round. MiXCR, run by TCRdb on the multiplex PCR reads, gives a single entry per CDR3 protein. There are over a million distinct CDR3 sequences in the sample; about 36% occur only once, and over 8.5% lies in the top ten. Lactation, pregnancy, uncontrolled infections and other autoimmune diseases were all grounds for excluding patients.

The chain joins TRBV7-6 to TRBJ2-7; 11 bases are shared with TRBD1. This receptor was identified in an adult man with Graves' hyperthyroidism. The specimen was peripheral blood or thyroid tissue (not recorded which). The CDR3 loop reads CASSLEGTGGTYEQYF. CDR3 nucleotides: TGTGCCAGCAGCTTAGAAGGGACAGGGGGAACCTACGAGCAGTACTTC.